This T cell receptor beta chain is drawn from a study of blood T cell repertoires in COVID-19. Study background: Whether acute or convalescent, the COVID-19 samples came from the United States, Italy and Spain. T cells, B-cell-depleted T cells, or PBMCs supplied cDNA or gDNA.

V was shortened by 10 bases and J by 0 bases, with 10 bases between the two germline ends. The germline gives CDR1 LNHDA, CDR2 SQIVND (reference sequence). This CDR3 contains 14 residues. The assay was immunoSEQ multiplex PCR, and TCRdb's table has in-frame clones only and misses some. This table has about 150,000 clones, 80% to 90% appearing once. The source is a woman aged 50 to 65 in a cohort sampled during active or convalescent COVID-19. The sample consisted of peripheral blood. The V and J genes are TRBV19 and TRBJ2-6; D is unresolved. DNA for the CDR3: TGTGCCACTTTAAGGAGCTCTGGGGCCAACGTCCTGACTTTC. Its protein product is CATLRSSGANVLTF.